These 2 T cell receptor beta chains share one sample of origin, sequenced in a study of monozygotic twins with inflammatory bowel disease (dated by TCRdb to between 2018 and 2021). The library was made by 5' RACE. The sequencer was an Illumina HiSeq 2500. The reads went through TCRdb reprocessing, and each CDR3 protein sequence gets one entry with no DNA. The sample's clone listing holds 350,000 to 550,000 distinct CDR3 sequences. The ten largest clones capture about 2.2% of the sample. Sequencing input: blood. These receptors all come from a human donor with ulcerative colitis or Crohn's disease, or a healthy co-twin of an affected twin (not recorded which).

The chain carries TRBV5-6 and TRBJ1-2; TCRdb names TRBD1, which stays unverified in the absence of DNA. Germline V gene lookup returns CDR1 SGHDT and CDR2 YYEEEE. This CDR3 has 13 residues. CDR3 sequence: CASGSDRGQGYTF. Together with reference TRBV5-6 and TRBJ1-2, the CDR3 gives the full variable domain: DAGVTQSPTHLIKTRGQQVTLRCSPKSGHDTVSWYQQALGQGPQFIFQYYEEEERQRGNFPDRFSGHQFPNYSSELNVNALLLGDSALYLCASGSDRGQGYTFGSGTRLTVV.

The rearrangement uses TRBV5-1 and TRBJ2-7; the D call of TRBD1 rests on TCRdb alone, since no DNA is present to check it. The germline CDR1 and CDR2 sequences are SGHRS and YFSETQ. There are 15 residues in the CDR3. CDR3 protein: CASSLRTGFVYEQYF.